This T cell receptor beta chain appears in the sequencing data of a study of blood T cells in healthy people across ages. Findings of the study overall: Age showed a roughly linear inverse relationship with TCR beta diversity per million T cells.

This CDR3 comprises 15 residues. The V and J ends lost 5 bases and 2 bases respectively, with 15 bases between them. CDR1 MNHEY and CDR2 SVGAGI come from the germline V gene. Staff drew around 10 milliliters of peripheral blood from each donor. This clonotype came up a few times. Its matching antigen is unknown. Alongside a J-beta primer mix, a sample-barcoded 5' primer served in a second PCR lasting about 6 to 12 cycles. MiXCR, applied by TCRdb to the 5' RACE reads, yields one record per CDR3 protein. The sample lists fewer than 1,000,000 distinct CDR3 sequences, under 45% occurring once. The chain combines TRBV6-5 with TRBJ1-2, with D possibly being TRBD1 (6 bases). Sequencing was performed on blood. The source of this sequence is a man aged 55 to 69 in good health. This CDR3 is CASSKTGKINYGYTF. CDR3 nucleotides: TGTGCCAGCAGTAAAACAGGGAAAATCAACTATGGCTACACCTTC.